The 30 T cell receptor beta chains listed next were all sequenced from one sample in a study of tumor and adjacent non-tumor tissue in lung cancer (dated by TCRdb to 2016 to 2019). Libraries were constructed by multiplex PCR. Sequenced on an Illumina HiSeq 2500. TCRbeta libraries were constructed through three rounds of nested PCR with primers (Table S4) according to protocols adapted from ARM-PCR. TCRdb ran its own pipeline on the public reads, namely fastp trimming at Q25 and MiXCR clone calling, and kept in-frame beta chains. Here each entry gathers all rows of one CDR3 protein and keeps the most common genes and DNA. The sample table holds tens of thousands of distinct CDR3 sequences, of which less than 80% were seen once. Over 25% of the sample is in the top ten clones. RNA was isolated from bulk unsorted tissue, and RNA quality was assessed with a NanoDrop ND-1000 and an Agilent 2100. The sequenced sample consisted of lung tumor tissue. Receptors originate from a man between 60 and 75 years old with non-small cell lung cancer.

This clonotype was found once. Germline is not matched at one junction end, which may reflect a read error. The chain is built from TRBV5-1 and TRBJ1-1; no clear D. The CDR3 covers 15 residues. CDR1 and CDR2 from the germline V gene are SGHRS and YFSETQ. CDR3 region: CASSPWGAMNTEDFF. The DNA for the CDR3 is TGCGCCAGCAGCCCTTGGGGTGCAATGAACACTGAAGATTTCTTT.

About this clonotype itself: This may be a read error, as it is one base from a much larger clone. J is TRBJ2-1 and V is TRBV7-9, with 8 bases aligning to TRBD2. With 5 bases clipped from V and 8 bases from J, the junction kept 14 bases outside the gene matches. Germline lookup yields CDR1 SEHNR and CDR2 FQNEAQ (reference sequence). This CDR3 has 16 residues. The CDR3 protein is CASSVRWTSPVYEQFF. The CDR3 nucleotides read TGTGCCAGCAGCGTGCGGTGGACTAGCCCCGTCTATGAGCAGTTCTTC.

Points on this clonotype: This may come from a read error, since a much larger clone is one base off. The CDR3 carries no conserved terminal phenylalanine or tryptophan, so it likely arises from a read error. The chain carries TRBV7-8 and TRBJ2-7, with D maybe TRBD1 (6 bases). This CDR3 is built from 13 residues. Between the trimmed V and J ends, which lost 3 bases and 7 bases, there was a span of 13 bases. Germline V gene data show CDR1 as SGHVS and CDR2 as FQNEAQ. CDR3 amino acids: CASSLAGTQEQYI. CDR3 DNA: TGTGCCAGCAGCTTGGCCGGGACACAAGAGCAGTACATC.

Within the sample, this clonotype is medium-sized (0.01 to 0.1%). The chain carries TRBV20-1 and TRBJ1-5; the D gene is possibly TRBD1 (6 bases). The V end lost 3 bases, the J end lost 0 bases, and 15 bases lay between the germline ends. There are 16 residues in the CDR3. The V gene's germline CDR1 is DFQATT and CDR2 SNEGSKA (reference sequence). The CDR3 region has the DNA TGCAGTGCTAGCTCACAGGGTGCTCTTAGCAATCAGCCCCAGCATTTT. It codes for CSASSQGALSNQPQHF.

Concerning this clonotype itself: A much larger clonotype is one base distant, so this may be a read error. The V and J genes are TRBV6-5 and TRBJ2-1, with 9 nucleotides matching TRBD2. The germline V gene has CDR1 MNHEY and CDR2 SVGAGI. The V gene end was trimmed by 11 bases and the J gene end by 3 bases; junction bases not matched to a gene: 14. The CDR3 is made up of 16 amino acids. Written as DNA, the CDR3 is TGTGCCGCCAGTGATCTAGCGGGAAAATTCTACAATGAGCAGTTCTTC. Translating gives CAASDLAGKFYNEQFF.

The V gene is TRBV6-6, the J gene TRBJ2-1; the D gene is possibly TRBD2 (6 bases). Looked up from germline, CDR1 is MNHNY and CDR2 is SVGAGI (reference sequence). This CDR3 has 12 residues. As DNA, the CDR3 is TGTGCTAACAGTCCGGAGGGTATGGGGCAGTTCTTC. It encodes CANSPEGMGQFF.

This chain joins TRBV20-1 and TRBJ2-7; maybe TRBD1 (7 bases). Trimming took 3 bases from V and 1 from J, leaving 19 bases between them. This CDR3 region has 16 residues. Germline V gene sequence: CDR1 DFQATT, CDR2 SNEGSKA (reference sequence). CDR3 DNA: TGCAGTGCTAGCCGCCGGGACAGAGGACTATCCTACGAGCAGTACTTC. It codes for CSASRRDRGLSYEQYF.

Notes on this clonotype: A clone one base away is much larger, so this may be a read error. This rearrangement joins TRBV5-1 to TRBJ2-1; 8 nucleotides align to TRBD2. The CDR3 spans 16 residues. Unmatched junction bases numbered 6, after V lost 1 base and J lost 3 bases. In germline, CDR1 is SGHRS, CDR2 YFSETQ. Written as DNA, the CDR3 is TGCGCCAGCAGCTTGCCGACTAGCGTAGTCTACAATGAGCAGTTCTTC. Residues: CASSLPTSVVYNEQFF.

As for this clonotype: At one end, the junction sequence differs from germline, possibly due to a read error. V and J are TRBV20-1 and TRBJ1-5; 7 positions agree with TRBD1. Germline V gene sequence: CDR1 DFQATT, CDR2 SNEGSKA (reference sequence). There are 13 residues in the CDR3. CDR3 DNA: TGCACTACAGACAGGGTTGGCAATCAGTCCCAGCATTTT. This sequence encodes CTTDRVGNQSQHF.

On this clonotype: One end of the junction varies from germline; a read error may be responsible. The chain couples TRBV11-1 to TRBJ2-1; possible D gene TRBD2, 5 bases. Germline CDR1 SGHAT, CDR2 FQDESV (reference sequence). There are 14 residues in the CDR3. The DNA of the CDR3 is TGTGCCAGCAGCTTCGAACTAGTCTACAATGAGCGGTTCTTC. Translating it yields CASSFELVYNERFF. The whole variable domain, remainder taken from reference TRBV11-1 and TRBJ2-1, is EAEVAQSPRYKITEKSQAVAFWCDPISGHATLYWYRQILGQGPELLVQFQDESVVDDSQLPKDRFSAERLKGVDSTLKIQPAELGDSAMYLCASSFELVYNERFFGPGTRLTVL.

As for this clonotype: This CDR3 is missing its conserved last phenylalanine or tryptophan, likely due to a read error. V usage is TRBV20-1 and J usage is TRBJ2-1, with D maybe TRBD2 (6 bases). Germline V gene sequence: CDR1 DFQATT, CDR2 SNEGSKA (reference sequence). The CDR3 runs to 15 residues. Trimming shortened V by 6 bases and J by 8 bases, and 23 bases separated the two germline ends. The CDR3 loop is CSARTVAEGHHEQFL. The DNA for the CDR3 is TGCAGTGCCAGAACTGTAGCGGAAGGACACCATGAGCAGTTCTTA.

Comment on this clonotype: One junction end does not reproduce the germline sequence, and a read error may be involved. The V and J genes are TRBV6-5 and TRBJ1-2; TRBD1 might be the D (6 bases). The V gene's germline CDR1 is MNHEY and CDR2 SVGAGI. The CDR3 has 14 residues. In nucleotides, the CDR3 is TGTGCCAGCCGGCCCGACAGGCCTAATTATGACTACACCTTC. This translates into CASRPDRPNYDYTF.

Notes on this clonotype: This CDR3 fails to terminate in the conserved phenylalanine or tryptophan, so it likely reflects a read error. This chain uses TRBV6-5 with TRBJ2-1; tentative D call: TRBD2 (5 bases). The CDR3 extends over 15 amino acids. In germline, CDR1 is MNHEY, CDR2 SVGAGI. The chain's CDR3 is CASSYASGIHYEQFI. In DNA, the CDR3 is TGCGCCAGCAGTTACGCGAGCGGAATTCACTATGAGCAGTTCATC.

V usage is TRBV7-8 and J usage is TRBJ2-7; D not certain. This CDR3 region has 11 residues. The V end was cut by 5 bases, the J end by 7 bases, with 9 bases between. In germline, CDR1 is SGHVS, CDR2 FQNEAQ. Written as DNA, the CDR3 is TGTGCCAGCAGCGACCAAGGGGAGCAGTACTTC. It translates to CASSDQGEQYF.

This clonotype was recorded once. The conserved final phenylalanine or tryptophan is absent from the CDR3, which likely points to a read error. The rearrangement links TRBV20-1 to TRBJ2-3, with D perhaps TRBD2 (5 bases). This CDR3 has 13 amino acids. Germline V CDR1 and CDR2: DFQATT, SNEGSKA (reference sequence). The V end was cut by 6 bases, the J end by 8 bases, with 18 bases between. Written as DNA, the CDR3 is TGCAGTGCCGCGGGCCCGCCTCAGGTTACGCAGTATTAT. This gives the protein CSAAGPPQVTQYY.

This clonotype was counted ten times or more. The CDR3 here is CAITDVRGDGNTIYF. For the CDR3, the DNA is TGTGCCATCACCGATGTTAGAGGGGATGGAAACACCATATATTTT. The chain employs TRBV10-3 and TRBJ1-3; TRBD1 is a possible D gene (5 bases). Germline V gene lookup returns CDR1 ENHRY and CDR2 SYGVKD. With 7 bases removed from V and 3 bases from J, the gap between germline ends came to 16 bases. The CDR3 length is 15 residues.

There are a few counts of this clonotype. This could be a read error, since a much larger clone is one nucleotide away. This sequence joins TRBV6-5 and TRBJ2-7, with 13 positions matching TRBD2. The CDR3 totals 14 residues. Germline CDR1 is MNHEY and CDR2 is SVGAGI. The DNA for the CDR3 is TGTGTCAGCAGGCCGACTAGCGGGAGGTACGAGCAGTACTTC. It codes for CVSRPTSGRYEQYF.

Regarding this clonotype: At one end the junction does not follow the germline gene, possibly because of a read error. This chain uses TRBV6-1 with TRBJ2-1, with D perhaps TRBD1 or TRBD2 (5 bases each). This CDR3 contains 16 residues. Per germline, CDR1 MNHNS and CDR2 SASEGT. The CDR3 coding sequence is TGTGCCAGCAGTGAGGGACCAGCGGTAGGCAACAATGAACAGTTCTTC. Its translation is CASSEGPAVGNNEQFF.

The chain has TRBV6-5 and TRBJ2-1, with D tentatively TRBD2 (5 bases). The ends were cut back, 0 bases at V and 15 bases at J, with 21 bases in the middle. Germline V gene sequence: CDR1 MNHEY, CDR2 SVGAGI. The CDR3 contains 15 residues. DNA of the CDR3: TGTGCCAGCAGTTACTCGAGACGAGGGAGTAATGAGGGGTTCTTC. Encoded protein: CASSYSRRGSNEGFF.

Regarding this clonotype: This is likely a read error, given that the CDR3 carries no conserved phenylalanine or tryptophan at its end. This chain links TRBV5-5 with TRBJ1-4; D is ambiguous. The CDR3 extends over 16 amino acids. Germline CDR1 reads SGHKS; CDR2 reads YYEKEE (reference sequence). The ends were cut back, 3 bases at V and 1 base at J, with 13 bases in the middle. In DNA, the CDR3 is TGTGCCAGCAGCTCGTATTCCGGCGTAACTAATGAAAAACTGTTTTAT. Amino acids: CASSSYSGVTNEKLFY.

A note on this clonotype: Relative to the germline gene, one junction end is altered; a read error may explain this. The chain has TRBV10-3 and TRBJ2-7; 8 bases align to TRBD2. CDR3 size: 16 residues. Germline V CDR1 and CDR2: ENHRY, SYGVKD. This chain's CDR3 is CAISEWGALAGSDQCF. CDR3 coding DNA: TGTGCCATCAGTGAGTGGGGCGCCTTAGCGGGAAGCGATCAGTGCTTC.

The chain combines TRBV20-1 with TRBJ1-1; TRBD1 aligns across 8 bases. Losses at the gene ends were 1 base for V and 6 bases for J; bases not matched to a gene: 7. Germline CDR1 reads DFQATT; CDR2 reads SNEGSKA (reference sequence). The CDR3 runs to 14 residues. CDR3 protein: CSARGTTGDAEAFF. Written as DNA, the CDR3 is TGCAGTGCTAGAGGGACGACAGGGGATGCTGAAGCTTTCTTT.

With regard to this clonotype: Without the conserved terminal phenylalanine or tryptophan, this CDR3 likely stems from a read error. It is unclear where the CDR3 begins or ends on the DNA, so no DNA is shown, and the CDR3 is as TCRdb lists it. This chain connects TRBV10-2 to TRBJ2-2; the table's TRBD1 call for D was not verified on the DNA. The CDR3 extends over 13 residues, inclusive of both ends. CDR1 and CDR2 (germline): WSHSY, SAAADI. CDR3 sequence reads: CASRARSSGELFY.

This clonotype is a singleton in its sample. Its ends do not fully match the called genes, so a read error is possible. CDR3 DNA sequence: TGCACCAGCGGCAGCGGGACGGGGGTGAGGGATGAGCTGTTCTTC. Protein: CTSGSGTGVRDELFF. The genes are TRBV10-1 and TRBJ2-1, with TRBD2 matching 7 bases. The germline gives CDR1 WNHNN, CDR2 SYGVQD (reference sequence). CDR3 size: 15 residues.

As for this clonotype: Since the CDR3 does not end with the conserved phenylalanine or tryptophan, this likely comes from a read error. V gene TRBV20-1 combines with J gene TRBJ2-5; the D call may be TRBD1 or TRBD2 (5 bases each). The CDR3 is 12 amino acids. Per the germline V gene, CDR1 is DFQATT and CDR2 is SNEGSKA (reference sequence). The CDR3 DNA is TGCAATGCCCTGGGACGGCAAAAGACCCAGTACTTA. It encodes CNALGRQKTQYL.

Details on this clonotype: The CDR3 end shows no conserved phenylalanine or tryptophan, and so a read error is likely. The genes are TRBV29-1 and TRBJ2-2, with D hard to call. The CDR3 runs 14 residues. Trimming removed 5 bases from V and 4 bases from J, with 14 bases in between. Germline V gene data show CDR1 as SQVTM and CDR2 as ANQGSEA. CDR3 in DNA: TGCAGCGTTTTGAGTCTCTCAACCACCGGGGAGCTGTTTTCT. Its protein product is CSVLSLSTTGELFS.

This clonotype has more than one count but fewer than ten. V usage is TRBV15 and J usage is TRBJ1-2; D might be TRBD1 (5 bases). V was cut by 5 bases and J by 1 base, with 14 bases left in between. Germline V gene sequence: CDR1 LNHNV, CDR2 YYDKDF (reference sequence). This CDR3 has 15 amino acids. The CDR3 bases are TGTGCCACCAGCCAAAGACAGTCGATTAACTATGGCTACACCTTC. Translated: CATSQRQSINYGYTF. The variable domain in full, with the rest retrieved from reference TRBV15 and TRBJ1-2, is DAMVIQNPRYQVTQFGKPVTLSCSQTLNHNVMYWYQQKSSQAPKLLFHYYDKDFNNEADTPDNFQSRRPNTSFCFLDIRSPGLGDTAMYLCATSQRQSINYGYTFGSGTRLTVV.

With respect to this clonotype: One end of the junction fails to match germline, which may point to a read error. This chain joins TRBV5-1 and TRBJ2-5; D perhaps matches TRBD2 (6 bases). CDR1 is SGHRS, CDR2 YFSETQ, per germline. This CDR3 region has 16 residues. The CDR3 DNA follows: TGCGCCAGTAGCTTGGGTAGCGGCAGTCGGGGAGAGACCCAGTACTTC. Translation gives CASSLGSGSRGETQYF.

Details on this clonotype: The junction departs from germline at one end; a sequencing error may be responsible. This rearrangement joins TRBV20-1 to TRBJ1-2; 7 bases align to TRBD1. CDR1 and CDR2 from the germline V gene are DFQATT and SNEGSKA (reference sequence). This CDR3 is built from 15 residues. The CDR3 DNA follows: TGCAATGCTAGGGATAAACAGGGGAGCTACTATGGCTACACCTTC. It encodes CNARDKQGSYYGYTF.

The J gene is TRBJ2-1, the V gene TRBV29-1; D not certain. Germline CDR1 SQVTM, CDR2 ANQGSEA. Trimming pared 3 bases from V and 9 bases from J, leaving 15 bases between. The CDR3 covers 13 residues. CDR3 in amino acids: CSVDNSTAIEQFF. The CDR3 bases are TGCAGCGTTGATAATAGCACAGCGATTGAGCAGTTCTTC.